These 9 T cell receptor beta chains came from one sample sequenced in a study of technical replicates of blood from four donors. Profiled with immunoSEQ multiplex PCR; TCRdb holds only in-frame clones, not every one. This repertoire shows approximately 93,000 clones, 94% found once; its top ten account for around 0.25%. Material for sequencing was T cells isolated from PBMCs. These receptors were obtained from a human donor in good health.

This clone was seen just once. The chain recombines TRBV5-1 with TRBJ2-5; D might be TRBD2 (6 bases). Germline V lookup: CDR1 SGHRS, CDR2 YFSETQ. V was clipped by 3 bases and J by 4 bases, with 7 bases between them. The CDR3 runs 12 residues. The CDR3 here is CASSSEGETQYF. CDR3 in DNA: TGCGCCAGCAGCTCGGAGGGAGAGACCCAGTACTTC.

The J gene is TRBJ1-1, the V gene TRBV18; 7 nucleotides line up with TRBD1. This CDR3 is built from 14 residues. CDR1 and CDR2 (germline): KGHSH, LQKENI. V dropped 5 bases and J dropped 5; count of bases not matched to a gene: 8. CDR3 DNA sequence: TGTGCCAGCTCAAATCCAGGGGGATGGACTGAAGCTTTCTTT. It yields the protein CASSNPGGWTEAFF.

The chain is built from TRBV7-6 and TRBJ2-3; 7 bases map to TRBD1. The CDR3 is made up of 15 amino acids. Germline loops: CDR1 SGHVS, CDR2 FNYEAQ. V was clipped by 1 base and J by 3 bases; unmatched bases: 4. CDR3 amino acids: CASSLGQGMTDTQYF. The DNA of the CDR3 is TGTGCCAGCAGCTTAGGACAGGGAATGACAGATACGCAGTATTTT.

The rearrangement links TRBV5-1 to TRBJ1-1, with a tentative D call TRBD1 (6 bases). V was shortened by 4 bases and J by 0 bases, with 13 bases between the two germline ends. The CDR3 is made up of 15 amino acids. Germline values: CDR1 SGHRS, CDR2 YFSETQ. This CDR3 reads CASSAWTDMNTEAFF. CDR3 bases: TGCGCCAGCAGCGCCTGGACAGACATGAACACTGAAGCTTTCTTT.

This rearrangement joins TRBV5-6 to TRBJ1-1; TRBD1 might be the D (6 bases). Germline CDR1 and CDR2: SGHDT and YYEEEE. The CDR3 runs 15 residues. V was pared by 1 base and J by 11 bases, with 21 bases between. DNA of the CDR3: TGTGCCAGCAGCTTGTATTGGCAGGACAGAGTGATGGCTTTCTTT. It codes for CASSLYWQDRVMAFF.

The chain uses TRBV10-3 and TRBJ2-3; D is perhaps TRBD2 (5 bases). This CDR3 spans 14 amino acids. Germline V gene sequence: CDR1 ENHRY, CDR2 SYGVKD. Trimming took off 0 bases at V and 3 bases at J, with 7 bases between the two ends. The chain's CDR3 is CAISESEGTDTQYF. DNA of the CDR3: TGTGCCATCAGTGAGTCCGAGGGAACAGATACGCAGTATTTT.

V is TRBV6-5 and J is TRBJ2-7, with D possibly TRBD2 on 6 matching bases. The CDR3 has 16 residues. Looked up from germline, CDR1 is MNHEY and CDR2 is SVGAGI. Trimming pared 4 bases from V and 4 bases from J, leaving 20 bases between. The CDR3 reads CASSSRRGEYHYEQYF. The CDR3 nucleotides are TGTGCCAGCAGTTCCCGGCGGGGAGAATACCATTACGAGCAGTACTTC.

The count of this clone is one. The rearrangement uses TRBV19 and TRBJ2-7; 7 nucleotides align to TRBD1. CDR1 LNHDA and CDR2 SQIVND come from the germline V gene (reference sequence). The ends lost 6 bases at V and 3 bases at J; junction bases unmatched: 5. The CDR3 contains 13 residues. The CDR3 is CASRRQGYYEQYF. Written as DNA, the CDR3 is TGTGCCAGTAGGAGACAGGGTTACTACGAGCAGTACTTC.

The gene calls are TRBV5-1 and TRBJ2-5, with TRBD1 as a possible D gene (6 bases). Looked up from germline, CDR1 is SGHRS and CDR2 is YFSETQ. V lost 6 bases to trimming and J lost 3 bases, with 12 bases between them. The CDR3 has 13 amino acids. Written as DNA, the CDR3 is TGCGCCAGCACCCTACAGGGAGAAGAGACCCAGTACTTC. It is translated as CASTLQGEETQYF.